These T cell receptor beta chains were read from a single sample in a study of cytomegalovirus exposure and HLA in healthy donors. Method: immunoSEQ multiplex PCR; TCRdb's copy keeps in-frame clones and lacks some. The table has around 110,000 clones, around three quarters seen once. Sequencing was done on a sample of PBMCs. These receptors originate from a woman in her late teens or twenties in good health and CMV-seropositive. Both conserved end residues are part of each CDR3. The D gene is left open where the match is weak. Clone sizes are given selectively: once, few, many, or a class where the clone is expanded.

d_call j_call v_call clone_size cdr3_nt cdr3_aa
TRBD2 TRBJ2-7 TRBV5-1 - TGCGCCAGCAGCACCGGGACTAGCGGCTACGAGCAGTACTTC CASSTGTSGYEQYF
- TRBJ2-3 TRBV14 - TGTGCCAGCAGCCTACCCCCACTAGCAGACACAGATACGCAGTATTTT CASSLPPLADTDTQYF
TRBD1 TRBJ1-2 TRBV10-3 - TGTGCCATCAGTACGACAGGGGCAGGTGCTGGCTACACCTTC CAISTTGAGAGYTF
- TRBJ2-7 TRBV7-9 few TGTTCCAGCGGGCGACAGGGCTACGAGCAGTACTTC CSSGRQGYEQYF
TRBD1 TRBJ1-1 TRBV5-5 - TGTGCCAGCAGCACCAACCGACAGGGCATCACTGAAGCTTTCTTT CASSTNRQGITEAFF
- TRBJ2-4 TRBV18 - TGTGCCAGCTCACCACTGGAGCTGGGCAAAAACATTCAGTACTTC CASSPLELGKNIQYF
- TRBJ2-1 TRBV5-1 - TGCGCCAGCAGCTTGGACAGATACAATGAGCAGTTCTTC CASSLDRYNEQFF
- TRBJ1-1 TRBV18 - TGTGCCAGCACGCGGTCGGGGGACACTGAAGCTTTCTTT CASTRSGDTEAFF
- TRBJ1-1 TRBV6-6 - TGTGCCAGCACTGACACTGAAGCTTTCTTT CASTDTEAFF
TRBD2 TRBJ2-1 TRBV5-1 - TGCGCCAGCAGCCTAGCGGGAGTTAGGGTCAATGAGCAGTTCTTC CASSLAGVRVNEQFF
- TRBJ2-3 TRBV18 - TGTGCCAGCTCACTTATGGGGCCAGGAGGGTTTACAGATACGCAGTATTTT CASSLMGPGGFTDTQYF
- TRBJ2-7 TRBV7-3 - TGTGCCAGCAGCACAAACAGGGATAGCTCCTACGAGCAGTACTTC CASSTNRDSSYEQYF
TRBD2 TRBJ2-7 TRBV19 - TGTGCCAGTAGAGCGGGACTAGCGGAATCCTACGAGCAGTACTTC CASRAGLAESYEQYF
- TRBJ1-1 TRBV5-6 few TGTGCCAGCAGCTTGGTGGTCGGCAGGGTGAGGCCTGAAGCTTTCTTT CASSLVVGRVRPEAFF
TRBD2 TRBJ2-3 TRBV10-1 - TGCGCCAGCAGTGTGGGTAGCGGGAGGCCCTATTTT CASSVGSGRPYF
- TRBJ1-4 TRBV6-1 - TGTGCCAGCAGGCGGGGTAATGAAAAACTGTTTTTT CASRRGNEKLFF
TRBD2 TRBJ2-4 TRBV15 - TGTGCCACCAGCAGACGGACTAGCGGGAAGGTCAAAAACATTCAGTACTTC CATSRRTSGKVKNIQYF
- TRBJ2-1 TRBV7-6 - TGTGCCAGCAGCCTAATCGGCAATGAGCAGTTCTTC CASSLIGNEQFF
- TRBJ1-5 TRBV18 - TGTGCCAGCTCGCCTAACAGGGGCAATCAGCCCCAGCATTTT CASSPNRGNQPQHF
- TRBJ1-1 TRBV14 - TGTGCCAGCAGCCAAGATCGGAACACTGAAGCTTTCTTT CASSQDRNTEAFF
- TRBJ1-5 TRBV4-1 few TGCGCCAGCAGCGGGACATCTAACAATCAGCCCCAGCATTTT CASSGTSNNQPQHF
- TRBJ2-3 TRBV7-9 - TGTGCCAGCAGCTTGGGCAGTACCGCAGATACGCAGTATTTT CASSLGSTADTQYF
TRBD1 TRBJ1-2 TRBV6-7 - TGTGCCAGCAGCCCCGGGACAGGGCTTTGGGGCTACACCTTC CASSPGTGLWGYTF
- TRBJ1-3 TRBV2 - TGTGCCAGCAGCGATACACGAATCTCTGGAAACACCATATATTTT CASSDTRISGNTIYF
- TRBJ2-7 TRBV6-1 - TGTGCCAGCAGTAGAGGAGGACGGAGCTCCTACGAGCAGTACTTC CASSRGGRSSYEQYF
- TRBJ1-5 TRBV27 - TGTGCCAGCAGTTCACCCTCACTTAATCAGCCCCAGCATTTT CASSSPSLNQPQHF
TRBD2 TRBJ2-3 TRBV5-4 - TGTGCCAGCAGCCCTGACCTAGCGGGAGAGTCGGATACGCAGTATTTT CASSPDLAGESDTQYF
TRBD1 TRBJ2-7 TRBV15 - TGTGCCACCAGCCCCAGGGCAGGGGGCTCCCACGAGCAGTACTTC CATSPRAGGSHEQYF
TRBD1 TRBJ1-5 TRBV5-6 - TGTGCCAGCAGCTTGGGGGACAGGGTAGGAAGCAATCAGCCCCAGCATTTT CASSLGDRVGSNQPQHF
TRBD2 TRBJ2-5 TRBV4-2 - TGTGCCAGCAGCCAATTACCGACTAGCGGGGTGTGGGAGACCCAGTACTTC CASSQLPTSGVWETQYF
TRBD1 TRBJ1-1 TRBV6-5 - TGTGCCAGCAGTTACCAGACAGGGGGCGGATCTGAAGCTTTCTTT CASSYQTGGGSEAFF
- TRBJ2-7 TRBV7-9 - TGTGCCAGCAGCTTAAATTGGCGGCAGGGAGGAATGTGGGAGCAGTACTTC CASSLNWRQGGMWEQYF
- TRBJ1-1 TRBV5-1 - TGCGCCAGCAGCTTGGGGGGTACAGGACCCCTAGCTTTCTTT CASSLGGTGPLAFF
- TRBJ1-5 TRBV6-1 - TGTGCCAGCAGTGACCTGGACAGCTTCAATCAGCCCCAGCATTTT CASSDLDSFNQPQHF
- TRBJ1-4 TRBV6-1 - TGTGCCAGCAGTGCAGGGGCGGCACGTGAAAAACTGTTTTTT CASSAGAAREKLFF
TRBD2 TRBJ2-2 TRBV28 - TGTGCCAGCAGTTGGACTAGCGGGAGTGGCACCGGGGAGCTGTTTTTT CASSWTSGSGTGELFF
TRBD2 TRBJ2-7 TRBV4-2 - TGTGCCAGCAGCCATCCTCGGGGGACTAGCGGCTACGAGCAGTACTTC CASSHPRGTSGYEQYF
- TRBJ2-1 TRBV12-5 - TGTGCTAGTGGTGGGGGGGCCTTTGATGAGCAGTTCTTC CASGGGAFDEQFF
- TRBJ2-7 TRBV21-1 - TGTGCCAGCACCCGACAGGGCTCCTACGAGCAGTACTTC CASTRQGSYEQYF
- TRBJ1-2 TRBV15 - TGTGCCACCAGCAGAGATCTGACAGCTAACTATGGCTACACCTTC CATSRDLTANYGYTF
- TRBJ2-3 TRBV5-1 - TGCGCCAGCACCTTAGACACGGGCACAGATACGCAGTATTTT CASTLDTGTDTQYF
TRBD2 TRBJ2-3 TRBV28 - TGTGCCAGCAGTTTAGGACTAGCGGGACGAACAGATACGCAGTATTTT CASSLGLAGRTDTQYF
- TRBJ2-4 TRBV5-6 once TGTGCCAGCAGCTTAGAAGGGGTTGAGAACATTCAGTACTTC CASSLEGVENIQYF
- TRBJ2-5 TRBV27 - TGTGCCAGCAGCCCCGACCAGGGGGAGACCCAGTACTTC CASSPDQGETQYF
TRBD1 TRBJ2-7 TRBV11-3 - TGTGCCAGCAGCTCGACAGGGGGCTCCTACGAGCAGTACTTC CASSSTGGSYEQYF
- TRBJ1-2 TRBV19 few TGTGCCAGTACCGTCAGCGAGCGGGGTTACTATGGCTACACCTTC CASTVSERGYYGYTF
- TRBJ2-7 TRBV6-5 once TGTGCCAGCAGGCACCGACAGGGACTTGGGTACGAGCAGTACTTC CASRHRQGLGYEQYF
- TRBJ2-7 TRBV30 - TGTGCCTGGAGTGTAAACAGGGCACACGAGCAGTACTTC CAWSVNRAHEQYF
TRBD1 TRBJ1-2 TRBV5-6 - TGTGCCAGCAGCTCCCCTGACAGGGGGCGAGGAGGCTACACCTTC CASSSPDRGRGGYTF
- TRBJ1-3 TRBV5-6 - TGTGCCAGCAGTCCCGGGACTCATTTCTCCGTCCCTGGAAACACCATATATTTT CASSPGTHFSVPGNTIYF
- TRBJ2-1 TRBV2 few TGTGCCAGCAGTGTCAGGAACAATGAGCAGTTCTTC CASSVRNNEQFF
- TRBJ2-4 TRBV7-9 few TGTGCCAGCAGCACCCGGGACTTTATAGCCAAAAACATTCAGTACTTC CASSTRDFIAKNIQYF
- TRBJ1-2 TRBV7-2 few TGTGCCAGCAGCTCAGGGAACTATGGCTACACCTTC CASSSGNYGYTF